This T cell receptor beta chain appears in the sequencing data of a study of T cell repertoires in cytomegalovirus infection. Study information: Well-studied HLA-B-restricted epitopes and recently identified HLA-C-restricted epitopes of CMV were both used in the study. Signatures in public TCR beta sequences pointed to both CMV infection and matching HLA type. General study findings and limits: CMV-specific HLA-C-restricted TCR beta clonotypes dominated the ex vivo response. Public TCR beta family frequency separated CMV-and-HLA carriers, including in an independent cohort.

In TCRdb, the reads were re-called with MiXCR into one record per CDR3 protein. The sample carries 650,000 to 900,000 distinct CDR3 sequences, about 29% recorded once. This clonotype was seen repeatedly, ten times or more. Its antigen is still unknown. The CDR3 is 16 residues long. V lost 1 base and J lost 8, with 19 bases in between. The germline CDR1 and CDR2 sequences are MNHEY and SMNVEV (reference sequence). The chain joins TRBV27 to TRBJ2-3; D may correspond to TRBD1 or TRBD2 (7 bases each). The sequence was collected from a human donor in good health (CMV status not recorded). Some clones in this sample may be carry-over from other donors' samples. The material sequenced was cultured CD8+ T cells from PBMCs, taken from culture after CMV antigen stimulation. In DNA form, the CDR3 reads TGTGCCAGCAGTTTATTGACAGGGCGGGGGATTGGTACGCAGTATTTT. The encoded protein is CASSLLTGRGIGTQYF.